The 19 T cell receptor beta chains below all came from one sample that was sequenced in a study of identical twins. One entry per CDR3 protein, called by TCRdb with MiXCR from the 5' RACE reads. This sample has around 1.7 million distinct CDR3 sequences, with around 33% found just once. Sequencing was done on a sample of cord blood. The source is a newborn girl in good health.

The J gene is TRBJ2-7, the V gene TRBV28, with TRBD1 identical over 9 bases. V trimming: 6 bases; J trimming: 2 bases; junction bases outside the gene matches: 11. Germline V gene sequence: CDR1 MDHEN, CDR2 SYDVKM. This CDR3 comprises 16 residues. CDR3 sequence reads: CASSLEYWTGAYEQYF. The DNA for the CDR3 is TGTGCCAGCAGCTTGGAATACTGGACAGGGGCCTACGAGCAGTACTTC.

This clonotype was seen only a few times. This chain links TRBV4-1 with TRBJ2-1; 8 bases fit TRBD2. Germline V CDR1 and CDR2: MGHRA, YSYEKL. The CDR3 length is 13 residues. The V gene end was trimmed by 0 bases and the J gene end by 12 bases; junction bases not matched to a gene: 4. In DNA, the CDR3 is TGCGCCAGCAGCCAAGAGAGGACTAGCCGGCAGTTCTTC. Protein product: CASSQERTSRQFF.

CDR3 DNA sequence: TGTGCCAGCAGTTTCTCGGTCGCGGGTGGCAATCAGCCCCAGCATTTT. Its protein is CASSFSVAGGNQPQHF. The V and J genes are TRBV28 and TRBJ1-5, with no clear D. Trimming pared 3 bases from V and 2 bases from J, leaving 14 bases between. CDR1 is MDHEN, CDR2 SYDVKM, per germline. The CDR3 extends over 16 amino acids.

The chain combines TRBV29-1 with TRBJ2-4, with 7 bases identical to TRBD1. The J call may be incorrect, as the DNA end agrees better with TRBJ2-7. CDR3 length: 14 amino acids. CDR1 and CDR2 (germline): SQVTM, ANQGSEA. CDR3 DNA: TGCAGCGCATACTCCGGGACAGACCCCTACGAGCAGTACTTC. Translation: CSAYSGTDPYEQYF.

The genes are TRBV12-3 or TRBV12-4 and TRBJ2-4, with D perhaps TRBD1 (6 bases). The tail of the sequence fits TRBJ2-7 better, so the J call may be wrong. The CDR3 consists of 13 residues. DNA of the CDR3: TGTGCCAGCACCCGAGACAGGAAGGGCGAGCAGTACTTC. It encodes CASTRDRKGEQYF.

This clonotype was detected a few times. The V gene is TRBV11-2, the J gene TRBJ2-5; D remains ambiguous. The germline V gene has CDR1 SGHAT and CDR2 FQNNGV. Between the trimmed V and J ends, which lost 0 bases and 5 bases, there was a span of 10 bases. CDR3 length equals 14 residues. This CDR3 reads CASSLDPRSETQYF. In nucleotides, the CDR3 is TGTGCCAGCAGCTTAGATCCGAGGTCGGAGACCCAGTACTTC.

Concerning this clonotype: It may be a read error: a sequence one base away is much more abundant. The CDR3 reads CSVEQGSQPQHF. CDR3 sequence (DNA): TGCAGCGTTGAACAGGGCAGTCAGCCCCAGCATTTT. V gene TRBV29-1 combines with J gene TRBJ1-5, with TRBD1 as a possible D gene (5 bases). This CDR3 is built from 12 residues. V was pared by 2 bases and J by 6 bases, with 8 bases between. Germline V gene lookup returns CDR1 SQVTM and CDR2 ANQGSEA. The full variable domain, its missing parts supplied by reference TRBV29-1 and TRBJ1-5, is SAVISQKPSRDICQRGTSLTIQCQVDSQVTMMFWYRQQPGQSLTLIATANQGSEATYESGFVIDKFPISRPNLTFSTLTVSNMSPEDSSIYLCSVEQGSQPQHFGDGTRLSIL.

CDR3 in DNA: TGTGCCAGCAGTTTATCTTCTGGACTTAGGAGACACACAGATACGCAGTATTTT. This encodes CASSLSSGLRRHTDTQYF. V gene TRBV12-3 or TRBV12-4 combines with J gene TRBJ2-3; D might be TRBD2 (5 bases). The CDR3 is made up of 18 amino acids. Trimming stripped 2 bases from V and 2 bases from J, with 20 bases between.

The CDR3 protein is CASSPARQGLGYGYTF. The CDR3 DNA sequence: TGTGCCAGCAGCCCAGCTCGACAGGGATTAGGATATGGCTACACCTTC. The chain combines TRBV7-9 with TRBJ1-2, with TRBD1 matching 7 bases. V was pared by 5 bases and J by 5 bases, with 14 bases of the junction left unmatched. This CDR3 has 16 residues. The germline V gene has CDR1 SEHNR and CDR2 FQNEAQ (reference sequence).

V and J are TRBV5-6 and TRBJ2-3; TRBD2 might be the D (6 bases). Germline assignment: CDR1 SGHDT and CDR2 YYEEEE. V shed 5 bases and J shed 2 bases, with 15 bases lying between them. There are 15 residues in the CDR3. The DNA of the CDR3 is TGTGCCAGCAGACACCTACTAGCCCCCACAGATACGCAGTATTTT. This encodes CASRHLLAPTDTQYF. Together with reference TRBV5-6 and TRBJ2-3, the CDR3 gives the full variable domain: DAGVTQSPTHLIKTRGQQVTLRCSPKSGHDTVSWYQQALGQGPQFIFQYYEEEERQRGNFPDRFSGHQFPNYSSELNVNALLLGDSALYLCASRHLLAPTDTQYFGPGTRLTVL.

In its sample, this clonotype was seen once. This chain connects TRBV4-2 to TRBJ2-3; no definite D call. CDR1 LGHNA and CDR2 YNFKEQ come from the germline V gene. The germline V and J ends were trimmed by 0 bases and 10 bases, with 8 bases remaining between them. The CDR3 has 12 amino acids. In nucleotides, the CDR3 is TGTGCCAGCAGCCAAGATCTCGGGTCGCAGTATTTT. Translation gives CASSQDLGSQYF.

The chain is built from TRBV25-1 and TRBJ2-1, with D uncertain. The tail of the sequence fits TRBJ2-7 better, so the J call may be wrong. Germline V gene sequence: CDR1 MGHDK, CDR2 SYGVNS. This CDR3 has 13 residues. CDR3 amino acids: CASSVGFNNEQYF. The CDR3 region has the DNA TGTGCCAGCAGTGTCGGCTTTAACAATGAGCAGTACTTC.

The chain couples TRBV6-6 to TRBJ1-1, with D perhaps matching TRBD1 (5 bases). CDR1 is MNHNY and CDR2 is SVGAGI in the germline V gene (reference sequence). V was shortened by 8 bases and J by 3 bases, with 22 bases between the two germline ends. CDR3 length equals 16 residues. CDR3 nucleotides: TGTGCCAGCGGATTTGAACGGTCAGGGCAGCACACTGAAGCTTTCTTT. Amino acid sequence: CASGFERSGQHTEAFF.

The rearrangement uses TRBV6-1 and TRBJ2-5; 7 nucleotides align to TRBD2. The CDR3 is made up of 14 amino acids. After removal of 4 bases from V and 3 bases from J, the junction contained 5 bases not matched to a gene. The germline gives CDR1 MNHNS, CDR2 SASEGT. The CDR3: CASSGGGLEETQYF. CDR3 in DNA: TGTGCCAGCAGTGGGGGAGGGTTAGAAGAGACCCAGTACTTC.

This clonotype was seen a handful of times. The V call is TRBV20-1, the J call TRBJ1-5; 8 bases line up with TRBD1. The trim removed 3 bases at V and 3 bases at J, leaving 7 bases unmatched. The germline V gene encodes CDR1 DFQATT and CDR2 SNEGSKA (reference sequence). The CDR3 is 15 residues long. The CDR3 nucleotides read TGCAGTGCTAGGCGGACAGGGTTGGTCAATCAGCCCCAGCATTTT. Its protein product is CSARRTGLVNQPQHF.

The V and J genes are TRBV4-1 and TRBJ1-1; no clear D gene. Per the germline V gene, CDR1 is MGHRA and CDR2 is YSYEKL. With 1 base removed from V and 10 bases from J, the gap between germline ends came to 4 bases. The CDR3 spans 10 residues. CDR3: CASSQVTAFF. The CDR3 DNA is TGCGCCAGCAGCCAAGTTACAGCTTTCTTT.

The chain is built from TRBV5-6 and TRBJ2-3; D is perhaps TRBD2 (6 bases). The ends were cut back, 1 base at V and 0 bases at J, with 18 bases in the middle. Germline V lookup: CDR1 SGHDT, CDR2 YYEEEE. The CDR3 spans 18 residues. CDR3 DNA sequence: TGTGCCAGCAGCTTGTTCGCTAGCGCAAGATCTAGCACAGATACGCAGTATTTT. Its protein is CASSLFASARSSTDTQYF.

The genes are TRBV7-9 and TRBJ1-1, with 12 nucleotides matching TRBD1. V shed 5 bases, J shed 3 bases, and the junction held 13 bases outside the gene matches. Per germline, CDR1 SEHNR and CDR2 FQNEAQ (reference sequence). The CDR3 is made up of 18 amino acids. CDR3: CASSVLGTGGIRDTEAFF. CDR3 coding DNA: TGTGCCAGCAGCGTGTTGGGGACAGGGGGCATTAGGGACACTGAAGCTTTCTTT.

The rearrangement joins TRBV6-1 to TRBJ2-3, with D maybe TRBD2 (7 bases). Germline loops: CDR1 MNHNS, CDR2 SASEGT. This CDR3 is 14 amino acids long. The V end lost 4 bases, the J end lost 5 bases, and 13 bases lay between the germline ends. For the CDR3, the DNA is TGTGCCAGCAGTGTCGCGGGGGCAAGAGATACGCAGTATTTT. It translates to CASSVAGARDTQYF.